Sequencing of this T cell receptor (beta chain) was carried out in a study of blood T cell repertoires in COVID-19. Study background: Samples of COVID-19 (acute and convalescent) were obtained from the United States, Italy and Spain. T cells, B-cell-depleted T cells, or PBMCs supplied cDNA or gDNA.

As processed by the authors: Cell counts per sample came from amplifying reference gene primers. Only in-frame clones appear in the TCRdb table, and some are missing; sequencing was by immunoSEQ multiplex PCR. The V and J calls and clone size are taken from that table; D and trimming were inferred from the DNA. The sample has fewer than 300,000 clones, roughly 80% seen once. Enrolment of Seattle patients took place during active infection, and they were followed longitudinally. The length of the CDR3 is 12 residues. V was pared by 11 bases and J by 0 bases, with 8 bases between. The sequenced material came from peripheral blood. The V gene is TRBV12-3 or TRBV12-4, the J gene TRBJ2-1, with TRBD2 as a possible D gene (5 bases). The receptor's source is a human donor with COVID-19, enrolled during active disease. The donor label of this sample is uncertain. CDR3 amino acids: CAGGPSYNEQFF. DNA for the CDR3: TGTGCCGGCGGGCCCTCCTACAATGAGCAGTTCTTC.